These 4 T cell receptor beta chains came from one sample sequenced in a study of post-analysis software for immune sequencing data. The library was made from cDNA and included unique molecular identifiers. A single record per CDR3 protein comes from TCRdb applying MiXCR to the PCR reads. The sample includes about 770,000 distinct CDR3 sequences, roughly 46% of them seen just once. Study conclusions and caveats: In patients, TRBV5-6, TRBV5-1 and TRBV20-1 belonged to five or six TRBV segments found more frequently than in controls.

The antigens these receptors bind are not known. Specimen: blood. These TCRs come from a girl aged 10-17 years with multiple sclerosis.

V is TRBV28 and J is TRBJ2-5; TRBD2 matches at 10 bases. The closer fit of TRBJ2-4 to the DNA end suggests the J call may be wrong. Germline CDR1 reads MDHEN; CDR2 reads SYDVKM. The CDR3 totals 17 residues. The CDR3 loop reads CASSLRGLADTTSIQYF. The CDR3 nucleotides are TGTGCCAGCAGTTTACGCGGACTAGCGGACACAACAAGCATTCAGTACTTC.

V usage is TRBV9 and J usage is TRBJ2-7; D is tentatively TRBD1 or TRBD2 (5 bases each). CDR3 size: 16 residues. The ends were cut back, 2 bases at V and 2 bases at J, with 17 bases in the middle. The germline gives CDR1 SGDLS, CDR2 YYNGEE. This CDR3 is CASSVSERGITYEQYF. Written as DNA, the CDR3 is TGTGCCAGCAGCGTTAGTGAGAGGGGTATCACCTACGAGCAGTACTTC. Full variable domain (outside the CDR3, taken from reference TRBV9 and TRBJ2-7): DSGVTQTPKHLITATGQRVTLRCSPRSGDLSVYWYQQSLDQGLQFLIQYYNGEERAKGNILERFSAQQFPDLHSELNLSSLELGDSALYFCASSVSERGITYEQYFGPGTRLTVT.

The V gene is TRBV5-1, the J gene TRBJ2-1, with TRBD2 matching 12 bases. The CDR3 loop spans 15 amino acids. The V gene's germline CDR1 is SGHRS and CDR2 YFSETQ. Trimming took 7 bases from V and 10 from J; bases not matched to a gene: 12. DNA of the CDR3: TGCGCCAGCGTCCCTAGCGGGGGGGCTCAGCGGGAGCAGTTCTTC. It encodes CASVPSGGAQREQFF.

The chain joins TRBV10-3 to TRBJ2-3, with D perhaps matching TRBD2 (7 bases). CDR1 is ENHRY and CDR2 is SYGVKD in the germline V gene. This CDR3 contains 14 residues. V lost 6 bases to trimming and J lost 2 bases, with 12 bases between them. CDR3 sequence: CAIRAGHPTDTQYF. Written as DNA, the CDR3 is TGTGCCATCAGAGCGGGACACCCCACAGATACGCAGTATTTT.